The sequence of this T cell receptor beta chain was determined in a study of blood T cells in healthy people across ages. Primers used in a second PCR of roughly 7 to 12 cycles were a sample-barcoded 5' primer and a J-beta primer mix. Each single sample gave us at least 3 million CDR3-containing paired-end reads. Each CDR3 protein is one row after TCRdb ran MiXCR on the 5' RACE reads. The sample lists some 900,000 distinct CDR3 sequences; roughly 48% were seen once. To note about this clonotype: What it recognizes is unknown.

Whole-study findings and limits: Long-lived donors carried more naive CD4+ cells and greater diversity than aged donors. Diversity of TCR beta per million T cells declined in a roughly linear way with age.

No fewer than 6 million PBMCs went into each sample. The sequenced material came from blood. The TCR was taken from a man aged 25-40 years in good health.

Here the CDR3 reads CASSLRVNGETQYF. Here the CDR3 DNA reads TGTGCCAGCAGTTTGAGGGTAAACGGTGAGACCCAGTACTTC. This rearrangement joins TRBV6-2 or TRBV6-3 to TRBJ2-5; possible D gene TRBD2, 5 bases. The CDR3 is made up of 14 amino acids. The V gene lost 4 bases and the J gene lost 5 bases, with 14 bases spanning the gap. Germline values: CDR1 MNHEY, CDR2 SVGEGT.